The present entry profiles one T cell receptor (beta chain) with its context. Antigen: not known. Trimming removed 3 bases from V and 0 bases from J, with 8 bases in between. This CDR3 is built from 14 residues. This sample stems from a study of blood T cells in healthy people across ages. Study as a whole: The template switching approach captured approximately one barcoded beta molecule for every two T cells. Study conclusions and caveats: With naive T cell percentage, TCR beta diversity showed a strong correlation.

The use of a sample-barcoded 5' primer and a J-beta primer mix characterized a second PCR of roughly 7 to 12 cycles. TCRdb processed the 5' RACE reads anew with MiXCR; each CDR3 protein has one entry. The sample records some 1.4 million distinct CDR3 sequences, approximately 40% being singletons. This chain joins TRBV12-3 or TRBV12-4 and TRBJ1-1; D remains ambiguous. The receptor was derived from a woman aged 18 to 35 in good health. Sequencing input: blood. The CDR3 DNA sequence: TGTGCCAGCAGTTTGCTGTCCATGAACACTGAAGCTTTCTTT. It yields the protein CASSLLSMNTEAFF.